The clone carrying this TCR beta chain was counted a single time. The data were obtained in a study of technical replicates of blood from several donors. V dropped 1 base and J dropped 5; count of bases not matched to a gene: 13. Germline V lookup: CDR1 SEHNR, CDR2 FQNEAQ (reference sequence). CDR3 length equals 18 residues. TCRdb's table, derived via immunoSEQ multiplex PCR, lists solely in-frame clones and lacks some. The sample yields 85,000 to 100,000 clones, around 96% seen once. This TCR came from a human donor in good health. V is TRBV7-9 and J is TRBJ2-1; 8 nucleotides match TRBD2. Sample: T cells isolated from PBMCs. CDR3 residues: CASSLGASGSWGDNEQFF. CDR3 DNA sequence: TGTGCCAGCAGCTTAGGCGCTAGCGGGTCGTGGGGGGACAATGAGCAGTTCTTC.